These 24 T cell receptor beta chains share one sample of origin, sequenced in a study of molecular identifiers for immune sequencing clone quantification. TCRdb recomputed calls from the PCR reads with MiXCR, one row per CDR3 protein. This sample has 80,000 to 95,000 distinct CDR3 sequences; around 17% occur once, and the top ten carry about 0.85%. Material for sequencing was naive CD8+ T cells from blood, with Jurkat cell RNA spiked in. Stated subset: FACS-sorted CD8+CD4-CCR7+CD45RA+ naive T cells. The receptors originated from a human donor in good health. Some libraries in this study had Jurkat cell RNA spiked in.

This clonotype was found many times. The germline gene is not matched at one end of the junction; a read error may be the cause. The chain joins TRBV5-5 to TRBJ1-5; D is uncertain. Looked up from germline, CDR1 is SGHKS and CDR2 is YYEKEE (reference sequence). The length of the CDR3 is 12 residues. The CDR3 loop is CASSPTGQPRHF. CDR3 sequence (DNA): TGTGCCAGCAGCCCGACGGGTCAGCCCCGGCATTTT. The full variable domain, its missing parts supplied by reference TRBV5-5 and TRBJ1-5, is DAGVTQSPTHLIKTRGQQVTLRCSPISGHKSVSWYQQVLGQGPQFIFQYYEKEERGRGNFPDRFSARQFPNYSSELNVNALLLGDSALYLCASSPTGQPRHFGDGTRLSIL.

This clonotype was recorded at least ten times. The chain has TRBV6-5 and TRBJ2-1; 11 bases align to TRBD2. Looked up from germline, CDR1 is MNHEY and CDR2 is SVGAGI. The CDR3 runs to 14 residues. After removal of 4 bases from V and 7 bases from J, the junction contained 3 bases not matched to a gene. The CDR3 loop reads CASSFLAGGNEQFF. CDR3 nucleotide sequence: TGTGCCAGCAGTTTCCTAGCGGGGGGAAATGAGCAGTTCTTC.

This clonotype was detected many times. The rearrangement links TRBV19 to TRBJ1-1; D remains ambiguous. This CDR3 region has 14 residues. Germline V CDR1 and CDR2: LNHDA, SQIVND (reference sequence). V was clipped by 2 bases and J by 5 bases, with 12 bases between them. CDR3: CASSISLSGTEAFF. In DNA, the CDR3 is TGTGCCAGTAGTATATCCCTCAGTGGGACTGAAGCTTTCTTT.

This clonotype was observed at least ten times. CDR3 region: CASSLEGGASGGTQETQYF. CDR3 DNA: TGTGCCAGCAGCTTAGAGGGGGGGGCTAGCGGGGGGACACAAGAGACCCAGTACTTC. V usage is TRBV11-2 and J usage is TRBJ2-5; 11 nucleotides match TRBD2. This CDR3 spans 19 amino acids. Trimming at V came to 0 bases and at J to 2 bases, leaving 11 bases not matched to a gene. From germline, CDR1 is SGHAT and CDR2 FQNNGV.

About this clonotype itself: This may come from a read error, since a much larger clone is one base off. The chain uses TRBV5-1 and TRBJ2-3; D is tentatively TRBD1 or TRBD2 (5 bases each). The germline CDR1 and CDR2 sequences are SGHRS and YFSETQ. CDR3 length: 14 amino acids. CDR3 protein: CASGLGEIQGTQYF. CDR3 nucleotide sequence: TGCGCCAGCGGCTTGGGGGAGATTCAGGGTACGCAGTATTTT.

This clonotype was seen ten or more times. This chain uses TRBV5-1 with TRBJ2-7; the D gene is possibly TRBD1 (6 bases). Between the trimmed V and J ends, which lost 2 bases and 0 bases, there was a span of 15 bases. Per the germline V gene, CDR1 is SGHRS and CDR2 is YFSETQ. The CDR3 extends over 16 amino acids. CDR3 amino acids: CASSFTSQGSSYEQYF. The CDR3 coding sequence is TGCGCCAGCAGCTTCACATCACAGGGCTCCTCCTACGAGCAGTACTTC.

This clonotype was counted at least ten times. This chain uses TRBV18 with TRBJ2-5, with TRBD1 matching 7 bases. The CDR3 runs 13 residues. From germline, CDR1 is KGHSH and CDR2 LQKENI. V trimming: 5 bases; J trimming: 3 bases; junction bases outside the gene matches: 3. This CDR3 reads CASSKDREETQYF. CDR3 nucleotide sequence: TGTGCCAGCTCAAAAGACAGGGAAGAGACCCAGTACTTC.

Worth noting for this clonotype: This may arise from a read error, as a much more abundant clone is one base away. The chain has TRBV30 and TRBJ2-1; 7 nucleotides line up with TRBD2. V lost 2 bases to trimming and J lost 2 bases; unmatched junction nucleotides: 6. The germline CDR1 and CDR2 sequences are GTSNPN and SVGIG (reference sequence). The CDR3 length is 15 residues. CDR3 DNA: TGTGCCTGGAGTTTAAGCCTAGCGGCCTACAATGAGCAGTTCTTC. Translating it yields CAWSLSLAAYNEQFF.

This clonotype occurred many times. The chain carries TRBV24-1 and TRBJ2-1; weak D call: TRBD1 (6 bases). This CDR3 spans 15 amino acids. Germline V gene sequence: CDR1 KGHDR, CDR2 SFDVKD. Trimming took 3 bases from V and 2 from J, leaving 10 bases between them. The chain's CDR3 is CATSDAGTTYNEQFF. The CDR3 DNA reads TGTGCCACCAGTGATGCCGGGACAACCTACAATGAGCAGTTCTTC.

Ten or more counts support this clonotype. V usage is TRBV5-4 and J usage is TRBJ2-3; tentatively, D is TRBD1 or TRBD2 (6 bases each). CDR1 and CDR2 (germline): SGHNT, YYREEE (reference sequence). V was pared by 1 base and J by 4 bases, with 19 bases between. This CDR3 region has 17 residues. This chain's CDR3 is CASSLYYGGRGADTQYF. The DNA of the CDR3 is TGTGCCAGCAGCTTGTATTACGGGGGCAGGGGTGCAGATACGCAGTATTTT.

Regarding this clonotype: Given a much more abundant clone one base away, this may be a read error. This chain connects TRBV6-2 or TRBV6-3 to TRBJ2-3; tentative D call: TRBD2 (6 bases). The CDR3 has 13 residues. Looked up from germline, CDR1 is MNHEY and CDR2 is SVGEGT. V dropped 8 bases and J dropped 9 bases, with 18 bases sitting between them. CDR3 sequence: CASGAPTSPTQYF. For the CDR3, the DNA is TGTGCCAGCGGAGCACCTACTAGCCCCACGCAGTATTTT.

This clonotype was observed at least ten times. The V call is TRBV6-2 or TRBV6-3, the J call TRBJ1-5; D might be TRBD1 (6 bases). V was cut by 3 bases and J by 3 bases, with 15 bases left in between. Germline V gene data show CDR1 as MNHEY and CDR2 as SVGEGT. The CDR3 consists of 16 residues. As DNA, the CDR3 is TGTGCCAGCAGTTATGGGGGCGGGACCCCCAATCAGCCCCAGCATTTT. Its translation is CASSYGGGTPNQPQHF.

Concerning this clonotype itself: A much larger clone lies one base from this, so it may be a read error. This chain joins TRBV20-1 and TRBJ2-1; D is possibly TRBD2 (5 bases). CDR3 length: 13 amino acids. The germline CDR1 and CDR2 sequences are DFQATT and SNEGSKA (reference sequence). The CDR3 nucleotides are TGCAGTGCGCCGCTGGAGGCCTACAATGAGCAGTCCTTC. Its protein product is CSAPLEAYNEQSF.

This clonotype appeared many times. This chain links TRBV3-1 with TRBJ1-6; tentatively, D is TRBD1 (5 bases). The V and J ends lost 4 bases and 7 bases respectively, with 17 bases between them. CDR1 is LGHDT, CDR2 YNNKEL, per germline (reference sequence). The CDR3 has 16 amino acids. Here the CDR3 reads CASSLATATWNSPLHF. Written as DNA, the CDR3 is TGTGCCAGCAGCCTCGCGACAGCGACGTGGAATTCACCCCTCCACTTT.

A word on this clonotype: A read error is possible here, since a much larger clone lies one base away. This sequence joins TRBV9 and TRBJ1-1; D gene unclear. The CDR3 consists of 14 residues. Germline V gene data show CDR1 as SGDLS and CDR2 as YYNGEE. CDR3 coding DNA: TGTGCCAGCAGCGTAGGAGGTCAGAACATTGAAGCTTTCTTT. This sequence encodes CASSVGGQNIEAFF.

This clonotype was seen a handful of times. The chain recombines TRBV12-3 or TRBV12-4 with TRBJ2-2; D is undetermined. The CDR3 is 14 residues long. Trimming took off 3 bases at V and 3 bases at J, with 8 bases between the two ends. CDR3 DNA: TGTGCCAGCAGTTTTGTCGGATACACCGGGGAGCTGTTTTTT. It encodes CASSFVGYTGELFF.

This clonotype was picked up many times. Relative to the germline gene, one junction end is altered; a read error may explain this. CDR3: CASRPDRDALDF. The CDR3 nucleotides are TGTGCCAGCAGACCTGACAGGGACGCTCTTGACTTC. The chain employs TRBV6-2 or TRBV6-3 and TRBJ2-7, with 7 bases that match TRBD1. Germline-derived CDR1 and CDR2 are MNHEY and SVGEGT. The CDR3 extends over 12 amino acids.

This clonotype was counted many times. The genes are TRBV20-1 and TRBJ2-7; the D gene is possibly TRBD1 (6 bases). CDR3 length: 13 amino acids. V was trimmed by 7 bases and J by 2 bases, leaving 15 bases between them. CDR1 DFQATT and CDR2 SNEGSKA come from the germline V gene (reference sequence). Here the CDR3 DNA reads TGCAGTGTCCTCCGGGACACCACCTACGAGCAGTACTTC. This gives the protein CSVLRDTTYEQYF.

This clonotype was observed many times. CDR3 residues: CASSQIAGVAYNEQFF. CDR3 nucleotides: TGTGCCAGCAGCCAAATAGCGGGAGTGGCCTACAATGAGCAGTTCTTC. This chain joins TRBV14 and TRBJ2-1; TRBD2 matches at 9 bases. The CDR3 is made up of 16 amino acids. V shed 2 bases and J 2 bases; nucleotides not matched to a gene: 4. CDR1 and CDR2 (germline): SGHDN, FVKESK.

In this sample, this clonotype turned up many times. The genes are TRBV6-5 and TRBJ2-1, with TRBD2 matching 12 bases. Germline V gene sequence: CDR1 MNHEY, CDR2 SVGAGI. The V and J ends lost 0 bases and 6 bases, in that order; junction bases with no gene match: 6. The CDR3 runs 17 residues. The CDR3 DNA reads TGTGCCAGCAGTTACTCCTGGACTAGCGGGGAGCTCAATGAGCAGTTCTTC. Amino acids: CASSYSWTSGELNEQFF.

This clonotype showed up many times. The V call is TRBV29-1, the J call TRBJ1-2; D is uncertain. CDR1 and CDR2 from the germline V gene are SQVTM and ANQGSEA. This CDR3 has 11 residues. The V gene lost 0 bases and the J gene lost 10 bases, with 9 bases spanning the gap. This CDR3 reads CSVEDSLNYTF. DNA for the CDR3: TGCAGCGTTGAAGACTCGCTAAACTACACCTTC. Filled out from reference TRBV29-1 and TRBJ1-2, the complete variable domain reads SAVISQKPSRDICQRGTSLTIQCQVDSQVTMMFWYRQQPGQSLTLIATANQGSEATYESGFVIDKFPISRPNLTFSTLTVSNMSPEDSSIYLCSVEDSLNYTFGSGTRLTVV.

This clonotype was detected ten times or more. The chain links TRBV6-5 to TRBJ2-5, with 7 bases fitting TRBD1. This CDR3 is 13 amino acids long. CDR1 MNHEY and CDR2 SVGAGI come from the germline V gene. V gave up 0 bases and J gave up 5 bases; unmatched junction bases: 0. The CDR3 region is CASSYSTGETQYF. Written as DNA, the CDR3 is TGTGCCAGCAGTTACTCGACAGGGGAGACCCAGTACTTC.

This clonotype was observed at least ten times. Its ends do not fully match the called genes, so a read error is possible. The V gene is TRBV2, the J gene TRBJ2-5, with D perhaps matching TRBD1 (6 bases). The germline V gene encodes CDR1 SNHLY and CDR2 FYNNEI. This CDR3 is built from 15 residues. This chain's CDR3 is CASSEDLQGPETQYF. CDR3 coding DNA: TGTGCCAGCAGCGAAGACCTACAGGGCCCCGAGACCCAGTACTTC.

The chain is built from TRBV27 and TRBJ1-5; D ambiguous. CDR1 and CDR2 from the germline V gene are MNHEY and SMNVEV (reference sequence). This CDR3 spans 12 amino acids. V was pared by 5 bases and J by 9 bases, with 11 bases between. CDR3 DNA sequence: TGTGCCAGCAGTCAAACACGGGGGCCCCAGCATTTT. This gives the protein CASSQTRGPQHF.